What follows is one TCR beta chain and its context. Its antigen is unidentified. According to the study, TCR beta libraries were built with iRepertoire HTBI primers and CDR3-region Arm-PCR. TCRdb reanalysed the multiplex PCR reads using MiXCR and keeps one entry per CDR3 protein. The sample records around 450,000 distinct CDR3 sequences, 20% to 25% being singletons. The sample comes from a study of regulatory T cells in long-lasting Graves disease. Overall study results and limits: Persistent Graves' cases showed lower TCR diversity than newly diagnosed cases. Persistent cases favored TRBV28, TRBJ1-2 and TRBJ2-5.

The sample's time point: persistent/refractory GD, antithyroid drugs over 5 years with positive TRAb. After RNA was extracted from PBMCs, the TCR library was made from it. V was clipped by 1 base and J by 2 bases, with 15 bases between them. From germline, CDR1 is DFQATT and CDR2 SNEGSKA (reference sequence). This CDR3 has 15 residues. This chain connects TRBV20-1 to TRBJ2-7, with D hard to call. The origin of this receptor is a female donor with Graves disease. Sequenced material: peripheral blood mononuclear cells (PBMCs), taken when the disease was refractory, from a patient treated with antithyroid drugs. The DNA of the CDR3 is TGCAGTGCTAGAGGGTCCGAGACTCCCACCTACGAGCAGTACTTC. Translation gives CSARGSETPTYEQYF.